This TCR beta chain appears in the sequencing data of a study of control samples from healthy donors and cancer patients. This clone was seen just once. This CDR3 has 15 amino acids. With 4 bases removed from V and 0 bases from J, the gap between germline ends came to 12 bases. Germline V lookup: CDR1 LGHDT, CDR2 YNNKEL (reference sequence). Clones were sequenced by immunoSEQ multiplex PCR, and TCRdb holds only the in-frame ones, with some missing. The top ten clones hold over 8.5% of a sample with 75,000 to 95,000 clones, around 90% of them seen once. What was sequenced was PBMCs. The chain recombines TRBV3-1 (or the pseudogene TRBV3-2) with TRBJ1-1; no clear D. This receptor was identified in a woman between 45 and 65 years old with colorectal cancer. The chain's CDR3 is CASSPLTYLNTEAFF. The DNA for the CDR3 is TGTGCCAGCAGCCCCTTGACATACTTGAACACTGAAGCTTTCTTT.